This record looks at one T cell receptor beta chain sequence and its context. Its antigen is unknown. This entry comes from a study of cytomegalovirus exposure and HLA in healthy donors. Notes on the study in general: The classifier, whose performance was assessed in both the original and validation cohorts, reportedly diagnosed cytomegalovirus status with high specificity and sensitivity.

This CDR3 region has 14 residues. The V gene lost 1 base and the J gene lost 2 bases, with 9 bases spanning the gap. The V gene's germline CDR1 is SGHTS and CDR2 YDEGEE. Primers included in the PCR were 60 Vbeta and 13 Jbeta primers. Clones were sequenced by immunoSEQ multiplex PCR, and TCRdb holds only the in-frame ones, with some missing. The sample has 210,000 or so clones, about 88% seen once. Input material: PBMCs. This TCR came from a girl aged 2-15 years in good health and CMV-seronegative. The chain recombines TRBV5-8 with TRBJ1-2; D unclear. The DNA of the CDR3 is TGTGCCAGCAGCTTGCGGGTATGGAACTATGGCTACACCTTC. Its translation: CASSLRVWNYGYTF.